Shown below are 5 T cell receptor beta chains from a single sample sequenced in a study of post-analysis software for immune sequencing data. Study results and caveats: A handful of TRBV segments were significantly more frequent in patients than in controls. TRBV5-6, TRBV5-1 and TRBV20-1 were among these segments.

No antigen is known for these receptors. Prepared TCR beta cDNA libraries contained unique molecular identifiers. Each CDR3 protein gets one entry after TCRdb re-called the PCR reads with MiXCR. Of roughly 400,000 distinct CDR3 sequences in the sample, less than 40% were seen once. The sample comprised blood. All receptors come from a girl aged 2 to 9 with multiple sclerosis.

Here the CDR3 reads CASTGQGATGELFF. The CDR3 DNA sequence: TGTGCCAGCACAGGCCAGGGGGCAACCGGGGAGCTGTTTTTT. The V call is TRBV6-1, the J call TRBJ2-2, with 8 bases matching TRBD1. V gave up 7 bases and J gave up 5 bases; unmatched junction bases: 6. This CDR3 has 14 residues. Germline V CDR1 and CDR2: MNHNS, SASEGT.

The gene calls are TRBV20-1 and TRBJ2-1, with 13 bases that match TRBD2. The CDR3 extends over 17 amino acids. Germline CDR1 is DFQATT and CDR2 is SNEGSKA (reference sequence). The trim removed 1 base at V and 0 bases at J, leaving 3 bases unmatched. CDR3 in DNA: TGCAGTGCTAGAGGGACTAGCGGGAGAACCTCCTACAATGAGCAGTTCTTC. Protein: CSARGTSGRTSYNEQFF.

The gene calls are TRBV29-1 and TRBJ2-5; possible D gene TRBD2, 5 bases. The CDR3 is made up of 13 amino acids. V was trimmed by 2 bases and J by 11 bases, leaving 18 bases between them. From germline, CDR1 is SQVTM and CDR2 ANQGSEA. DNA of the CDR3: TGCAGCGTTGAAACGGTAGACTACAATGAGCAGTACTTC. This translates into CSVETVDYNEQYF.

The chain uses TRBV7-9 and TRBJ2-7; 7 bases match TRBD1. The CDR3 loop spans 15 amino acids. Germline trimming cut 4 bases from V and 5 bases from J; bases unmatched to any gene: 11. The germline CDR1 and CDR2 sequences are SEHNR and FQNEAQ (reference sequence). In DNA, the CDR3 is TGTGCCAGCAGCTCAACCAGGGGGAAGATTGACGAGCAGTACTTC. Amino acids: CASSSTRGKIDEQYF.

The chain joins TRBV5-1 to TRBJ2-7; D gene uncertain. V lost 2 bases, J lost 2 bases, and 8 bases lay in between. The CDR3 runs to 13 residues. In germline, CDR1 is SGHRS, CDR2 YFSETQ. The CDR3 DNA is TGCGCCAGCAGCTTCCAAGAGGCCTACGAGCAGTACTTC. Its protein is CASSFQEAYEQYF.